Detailed here is one T cell receptor beta chain. Each CDR3 protein is one row after TCRdb ran MiXCR on the reads. The data hold 250,000 to 300,000 distinct CDR3 sequences, with 12% to 15% observed a single time. The data were obtained in a study of T cell repertoires in cytomegalovirus infection. CDR3 length: 19 residues. The junction had 8 bases not matched to a gene; V was cut back by 0 bases and J by 0 bases. CDR1 and CDR2 from the germline V gene are SGHAT and FQNNGV. The chain employs TRBV11-2 and TRBJ2-1; 10 positions agree with TRBD2. This clonotype originated in a human donor in good health (CMV status not recorded). Some clones in this sample may be carry-over from other donors' samples. The sequencing sample was made of PBMCs. Here the CDR3 reads CASSLDQLASGSSYNEQFF. The CDR3 nucleotides are TGTGCCAGCAGCTTAGATCAGTTGGCTAGCGGGAGCTCCTACAATGAGCAGTTCTTC.